Shown below are 16 T cell receptor beta chains from a single sample sequenced in a study of CD8+CD57+ T cells in acquired aplastic anemia. According to the study, genomic DNA was the template for TCR beta VDJ and CDR3 profiling. TCRdb re-called the reads with MiXCR, one entry per CDR3 protein. The profile shows about 240,000 distinct CDR3 sequences, approximately 45% of them singletons. Before being chosen for sequencing, patients had shown CD8+CD57+ cell expansion by flow cytometry. The sample taken for sequencing was sorted CD4+, CD8+, or CD8+CD57+ T cells (not recorded which) from PBMCs. These receptor sequences come from a human donor with aplastic anemia.

The chain is built from TRBV29-1 and TRBJ1-2; tentative D call: TRBD1 (6 bases). Trimming shortened V by 4 bases and J by 5 bases, and 14 bases separated the two germline ends. This CDR3 is built from 13 residues. The V gene's germline CDR1 is SQVTM and CDR2 ANQGSEA. The chain's CDR3 is CSVVRGTAYGYTF. DNA of the CDR3: TGCAGCGTTGTAAGGGGGACCGCGTATGGCTACACCTTC.

In its sample, this clonotype was seen many times. The chain employs TRBV5-6 and TRBJ2-7; a weak D match, TRBD1 (5 bases). The CDR3 has 11 amino acids. Germline assignment: CDR1 SGHDT and CDR2 YYEEEE. The V and J ends lost 6 bases and 3 bases respectively, with 7 bases between them. CDR3 in amino acids: CASTQGYEQYF. The CDR3 DNA sequence: TGTGCCAGCACCCAGGGCTACGAGCAGTACTTC.

For this clonotype: This may stem from a read error, because a much larger clone lies one nucleotide away. Likely a read error: the CDR3 ends without its conserved phenylalanine or tryptophan. The V and J genes are TRBV7-9 and TRBJ1-6, with TRBD1 identical over 9 bases. CDR1 SEHNR and CDR2 FQNEAQ come from the germline V gene (reference sequence). CDR3 length: 16 residues. J gave up 9 bases and V 6 bases, and 12 bases lay outside the gene matches. DNA of the CDR3: TGTGCCAGCAGAGGGGGCCCGGGACAGGGCACTTCACCCCTCCACTCT. This translates into CASRGGPGQGTSPLHS.

V usage is TRBV15 and J usage is TRBJ2-7; 7 bases line up with TRBD1. This CDR3 comprises 15 residues. Germline loops: CDR1 LNHNV, CDR2 YYDKDF (reference sequence). Trimming removed 0 bases from V and 1 base from J; junction bases left unmatched: 3. The CDR3 DNA sequence: TGTGCCACCAGCAGAGATCAGACAGGGTCCTACGAGCAGTACGTC. Amino acid sequence: CATSRDQTGSYEQYV.

There are many counts of this clonotype. This sequence joins TRBV6-1 and TRBJ1-6, with a tentative D call TRBD1 (5 bases). In germline, CDR1 is MNHNS, CDR2 SASEGT. The V end lost 2 bases, the J end lost 6 bases, and 14 bases lay between the germline ends. This CDR3 comprises 16 residues. DNA of the CDR3: TGTGCCAGCAGTGAACCATCTGGGGCGCGTAATTCACCCCTCCACTTT. Amino acid sequence: CASSEPSGARNSPLHF.

The chain employs TRBV13 and TRBJ1-2; D may be TRBD1 (5 bases). The CDR3 is 12 amino acids. CDR1 is PRHDT and CDR2 is FYEKMQ in the germline V gene (reference sequence). V lost 8 bases, J lost 6 bases, and 13 bases lay in between. The CDR3 DNA sequence: TGTGCCAGCGGGTTAGAAGGGGATGGCTACACCTTC. Its protein is CASGLEGDGYTF.

The V and J genes are TRBV10-3 and TRBJ1-2; 9 bases map to TRBD1. V was clipped by 7 bases and J by 3 bases; unmatched bases: 9. Germline CDR1 is ENHRY and CDR2 is SYGVKD. This CDR3 has 15 residues. In nucleotides, the CDR3 is TGTGCCATCAACAGACCGGGACAGGGAGACTATGGCTACACCTTC. This encodes CAINRPGQGDYGYTF.

This clonotype was seen more than once but under ten times. The gene calls are TRBV6-4 and TRBJ1-6, with 10 bases matching TRBD1. The CDR3 runs to 15 residues. Germline loops: CDR1 MRHNA, CDR2 SNTAGT. The V segment lost 3 bases and the J segment 9 bases; nucleotides outside the gene matches: 5. This chain's CDR3 is CASSEQGTGASPLHF. In DNA form, the CDR3 reads TGTGCCAGCAGTGAGCAAGGGACAGGGGCTTCACCCCTCCACTTT.

This clonotype appeared a few times. This chain links TRBV7-7 with TRBJ2-1; weak D call: TRBD2 (5 bases). Germline CDR1 reads SSHAT; CDR2 reads FNYEAQ (reference sequence). V was trimmed by 2 bases and J by 8 bases, leaving 13 bases between them. This CDR3 has 14 amino acids. The CDR3 sequence is CASSLSRAGDEQFF. The CDR3 coding sequence is TGTGCCAGCAGCTTATCCCGGGCCGGGGATGAGCAGTTCTTC.

In its sample, this clonotype was seen many times. J is TRBJ1-1 and V is TRBV9, with D unclear. This CDR3 region has 13 residues. The V gene's germline CDR1 is SGDLS and CDR2 YYNGEE. The V end was cut by 0 bases, the J end by 3 bases, with 6 bases between. The CDR3 DNA reads TGTGCCAGCAGCGTAGAGGGAGACACTGAAGCTTTCTTT. The encoded protein is CASSVEGDTEAFF. The full variable domain, its missing parts supplied by reference TRBV9 and TRBJ1-1, is DSGVTQTPKHLITATGQRVTLRCSPRSGDLSVYWYQQSLDQGLQFLIQYYNGEERAKGNILERFSAQQFPDLHSELNLSSLELGDSALYFCASSVEGDTEAFFGQGTRLTVV.

About this clonotype itself: Sequence at one end of the junction differs from germline and may be a read error. This chain links TRBV10-3 with TRBJ2-7; TRBD1 agrees at 7 bases. There are 15 residues in the CDR3. Germline V gene data show CDR1 as ENHRY and CDR2 as SYGVKD. DNA for the CDR3: TGTGCCAGCAGTCGACAGGGAAGGGAATCCTACGAGCAGTACTTC. It codes for CASSRQGRESYEQYF.

This clonotype came up a few times. The chain has TRBV9 and TRBJ1-1; D may be TRBD1 (5 bases). CDR1 SGDLS and CDR2 YYNGEE come from the germline V gene. The CDR3 is 12 amino acids. V lost 3 bases and J 8 bases, leaving 11 bases between the germline ends. In DNA, the CDR3 is TGTGCCAGCAGCGGGGGGGACCCGGAAGCTTTCTTT. It specifies CASSGGDPEAFF.

The chain carries TRBV7-4 and TRBJ2-7; 13 bases align to TRBD2. The CDR3 has 16 amino acids. Germline V gives CDR1 SGHVT, CDR2 SQSDAQ. After removal of 5 bases from V and 7 bases from J, the junction contained 11 bases not matched to a gene. The CDR3 nucleotides are TGTGCCAGCAGCCCCCGGACTAGCGGGAGAGAGGGGGAGCAGTACGTC. Translated, it gives CASSPRTSGREGEQYV.

The genes are TRBV7-8 and TRBJ1-2; 10 bases map to TRBD1. The germline gives CDR1 SGHVS, CDR2 FQNEAQ. The CDR3 is made up of 16 amino acids. With 4 bases clipped from V and 5 bases from J, the junction kept 10 bases outside the gene matches. The CDR3 region is CASSSSGTGVGYGYTF. CDR3 nucleotide sequence: TGTGCCAGCAGCTCATCCGGGACAGGGGTAGGGTATGGCTACACCTTC.

This clonotype was observed at least ten times. V and J are TRBV11-2 and TRBJ1-2; TRBD1 agrees at 7 bases. Trimming cost V 5 bases and J 5 bases; bases outside gene matches: 11. The CDR3 is made up of 15 amino acids. From germline, CDR1 is SGHAT and CDR2 FQNNGV. DNA of the CDR3: TGTGCCAGCAGCCACAGGGGACCCTGGTTATATGGCTACACCTTC. The encoded protein is CASSHRGPWLYGYTF.

This clonotype was seen repeatedly, ten times or more. This sequence joins TRBV7-9 and TRBJ1-1, with D possibly matching TRBD1 (5 bases). The V gene's germline CDR1 is SEHNR and CDR2 FQNEAQ (reference sequence). With 5 bases removed from V and 8 bases from J, the gap between germline ends came to 12 bases. This CDR3 is built from 12 residues. CDR3: CASSPGRGEAFF. In nucleotides, the CDR3 is TGTGCCAGCAGCCCGGGGCGGGGGGAAGCTTTCTTT.